The clone carrying this TCR beta chain occurred a few times. Its specificity is not known. Germline V CDR1 and CDR2: MDHEN, SYDVKM. Between the trimmed V and J ends, which lost 2 bases and 9 bases, there was a span of 10 bases. The CDR3 is 12 amino acids. This record comes from a study of cytomegalovirus exposure and HLA in healthy donors. General study findings and limits: The likely explanation for a cluster of highly shared sequence variants was sequencing artifact. A further, later analysis showed that HLA-associated TCR beta chains (compared with equally common others) were more clonally expanded. In most subjects, TCR beta sequences reportedly gave accurate predictions of HLA-A and HLA-B alleles.

Primers included in the PCR were 60 Vbeta and 13 Jbeta primers. Clones were sequenced by immunoSEQ multiplex PCR, and TCRdb holds only the in-frame ones, with some missing. Counted here are 110,000 to 150,000 clones, approximately 82% occurring once; the ten biggest clones make up approximately 9.7%. The sequencing sample was made of PBMCs. This receptor was identified in a woman aged 60-75 years in good health and CMV-seropositive. V usage is TRBV28 and J usage is TRBJ1-1; D unclear. CDR3 amino acids: CASSLSGLQAFF. In nucleotides, the CDR3 is TGTGCCAGCAGTTTAAGCGGGCTTCAAGCTTTCTTT.